The rows below give T cell receptor beta chains drawn from one sample of a study of CD8+ T cells in alopecia areata. The repertoire was sequenced with immunoSEQ multiplex PCR; TCRdb's copy has only in-frame clones and lacks some. The sample lists about 190,000 clones; less than 65% were seen once. This material consisted of CD4+ T cells sorted from blood, taken at week 4, from a patient treated with tofacitinib. All receptors come from a human donor with alopecia areata. Each CDR3 is given with its conserved first and last residue. The order of the fields is CDR3 DNA, CDR3 protein, J gene, clone size, V gene, D gene. The D gene is left open where the match is weak. Rows give clone size only sometimes, using once, few, many, or a class for an expanded clone.

CDR3 DNA: TGTGCCACCAATACCGAAGGAGGTGGCTACACCTTC; CDR3 protein: CATNTEGGGYTF; J gene: TRBJ1-2; clone size: few; V gene: TRBV19; D gene: .
CDR3 DNA: TGCAGTGCGAGCTCCTACGAGCAGTACTTC; CDR3 protein: CSASSYEQYF; J gene: TRBJ2-7; clone size: .; V gene: TRBV20-1; D gene: .
CDR3 DNA: TGCGCCAGCAGCTTGACCGGGGGCGGCACCTACGAGCAGTACTTC; CDR3 protein: CASSLTGGGTYEQYF; J gene: TRBJ2-7; clone size: .; V gene: TRBV5-1; D gene: .
CDR3 DNA: TGTGCTAGTGGTTTGGGCCCCGGGGAGCTGTTTTTT; CDR3 protein: CASGLGPGELFF; J gene: TRBJ2-2; clone size: .; V gene: TRBV12-5; D gene: .
CDR3 DNA: TGCAGCGTTGGGGCTCCGGGAGATACGCAGTATTTT; CDR3 protein: CSVGAPGDTQYF; J gene: TRBJ2-3; clone size: .; V gene: TRBV29-1; D gene: .
CDR3 DNA: TGTGCCAGCAGACTACCCTCCTACAATGAGCAGTTCTTC; CDR3 protein: CASRLPSYNEQFF; J gene: TRBJ2-1; clone size: .; V gene: TRBV6-5; D gene: .
CDR3 DNA: TGTGCCAGCAGCGTAGTAGGTAGCGGGGGGTACAATGAGCAGTTCTTC; CDR3 protein: CASSVVGSGGYNEQFF; J gene: TRBJ2-1; clone size: .; V gene: TRBV9; D gene: TRBD2
CDR3 DNA: TGTGCCAGCAGATTGGGGGAGGACACTGAAGCTTTCTTT; CDR3 protein: CASRLGEDTEAFF; J gene: TRBJ1-1; clone size: .; V gene: TRBV27; D gene: .
CDR3 DNA: TGCAGCGTTGAAACCTGGATAGGCCTCAGTTACCAAGAGACCCAGTACTTC; CDR3 protein: CSVETWIGLSYQETQYF; J gene: TRBJ2-5; clone size: few; V gene: TRBV29-1; D gene: .
CDR3 DNA: TGTGCCAGCAGCTTAGAGGATACGCAGTATTTT; CDR3 protein: CASSLEDTQYF; J gene: TRBJ2-3; clone size: .; V gene: TRBV7-2; D gene: .
CDR3 DNA: TGTGCCAGCAGCTTGGGACTCTCGTACAACACCGGGGAGCTGTTTTTT; CDR3 protein: CASSLGLSYNTGELFF; J gene: TRBJ2-2; clone size: .; V gene: TRBV5-6; D gene: .
CDR3 DNA: TGTGCCAGCAGTGAACCTAGCGGGGGTTACAATGAGCAGTTCTTC; CDR3 protein: CASSEPSGGYNEQFF; J gene: TRBJ2-1; clone size: .; V gene: TRBV6-1; D gene: TRBD2
CDR3 DNA: TGTGCCAGCAGTTACGAAGGGGGGCAAGGGGCCAACGTCCTGACTTTC; CDR3 protein: CASSYEGGQGANVLTF; J gene: TRBJ2-6; clone size: .; V gene: TRBV6-6; D gene: .
CDR3 DNA: TGTGCCAGCAGCCAAGATGAGCGGGGGGGAGAGACCCAGTACTTC; CDR3 protein: CASSQDERGGETQYF; J gene: TRBJ2-5; clone size: .; V gene: TRBV4-2; D gene: TRBD2
CDR3 DNA: TGTGCCACCCGGACAGGGGGCCAGTTACGGGAGTTCTTC; CDR3 protein: CATRTGGQLREFF; J gene: TRBJ2-1; clone size: .; V gene: TRBV27; D gene: TRBD1
CDR3 DNA: TGTGCCTGGAGGCCCGGTAATTCACCCCTCCACTTT; CDR3 protein: CAWRPGNSPLHF; J gene: TRBJ1-6; clone size: .; V gene: TRBV30; D gene: .
CDR3 DNA: TGTGCCAGCACCCGGGGGAACACCGGGGAGCTGTTTTTT; CDR3 protein: CASTRGNTGELFF; J gene: TRBJ2-2; clone size: .; V gene: TRBV6-1; D gene: .
CDR3 DNA: TGTGCCAGCAGCTTAACAACGGGACCGCGGGAGACCCAGTACTTC; CDR3 protein: CASSLTTGPRETQYF; J gene: TRBJ2-5; clone size: few; V gene: TRBV7-9; D gene: .
CDR3 DNA: TGTGCCAGCAGCCAAGAGTTACGGACCAACTATGGCTACACCTTC; CDR3 protein: CASSQELRTNYGYTF; J gene: TRBJ1-2; clone size: .; V gene: TRBV2; D gene: .
CDR3 DNA: TGTGCCAGCAGCTTGGACCCTAATCAGCCCCAGCATTTT; CDR3 protein: CASSLDPNQPQHF; J gene: TRBJ1-5; clone size: .; V gene: TRBV5-4; D gene: .
CDR3 DNA: TGTGCCAGCAGCTTCGAAGACCCGAGGCAGCCCCAGCATTTT; CDR3 protein: CASSFEDPRQPQHF; J gene: TRBJ1-5; clone size: few; V gene: TRBV7-9; D gene: .
CDR3 DNA: TGTGCCAGCAGCTTAAGGAGGACAGGGGGCATAAATACGCAGTATTTT; CDR3 protein: CASSLRRTGGINTQYF; J gene: TRBJ2-3; clone size: .; V gene: TRBV7-2; D gene: TRBD1
CDR3 DNA: TGTGCCAGCAGCCCCGAGGCTCGGGACACTGAAGCTTTCTTT; CDR3 protein: CASSPEARDTEAFF; J gene: TRBJ1-1; clone size: .; V gene: TRBV9; D gene: .
CDR3 DNA: TGTGCCAGCAGCTTGGAGCGACTAGCGGGGTACTACAATGAGCAGTTCTTC; CDR3 protein: CASSLERLAGYYNEQFF; J gene: TRBJ2-1; clone size: many; V gene: TRBV7-6; D gene: TRBD2
CDR3 DNA: TGTGCCAGCACCCTGGGGGGGGACAAAAACATTCAGTACTTC; CDR3 protein: CASTLGGDKNIQYF; J gene: TRBJ2-4; clone size: .; V gene: TRBV6-5; D gene: TRBD2
CDR3 DNA: TGTGCCAGCAGCTTAACCCGGCTAAACACCGGGGAGCTGTTTTTT; CDR3 protein: CASSLTRLNTGELFF; J gene: TRBJ2-2; clone size: .; V gene: TRBV13; D gene: .
CDR3 DNA: TGTGCCAGTAGTATAACCAACAGGGTAGAGACCCAGTACTTC; CDR3 protein: CASSITNRVETQYF; J gene: TRBJ2-5; clone size: .; V gene: TRBV19; D gene: .
CDR3 DNA: TGTGCCAGCAGCTTAGAGGTTGGAATTCAGTACTTC; CDR3 protein: CASSLEVGIQYF; J gene: TRBJ2-4; clone size: .; V gene: TRBV7-2; D gene: .
CDR3 DNA: TGCGCCAGCAGCTTGGCCGTGGGAAGCACAGATACGCAGTATTTT; CDR3 protein: CASSLAVGSTDTQYF; J gene: TRBJ2-3; clone size: few; V gene: TRBV5-1; D gene: .
CDR3 DNA: TGTGCCTGGAGTGCGATGACAGGTAGCAATCAGCCCCAGCATTTT; CDR3 protein: CAWSAMTGSNQPQHF; J gene: TRBJ1-5; clone size: .; V gene: TRBV30; D gene: .
CDR3 DNA: TGTGCCACCAGCAGAGTGGGACAGGGGTATGAAAAACTGTTTTTT; CDR3 protein: CATSRVGQGYEKLFF; J gene: TRBJ1-4; clone size: .; V gene: TRBV15; D gene: TRBD1
CDR3 DNA: TGTGCCAGCAGTTACGGGCAGGGGAACACTGAAGCTTTCTTT; CDR3 protein: CASSYGQGNTEAFF; J gene: TRBJ1-1; clone size: .; V gene: TRBV6-5; D gene: .
CDR3 DNA: TGCAGCGTTGGCACCGCGGGAGGCGGGGAGCTGTTTTTT; CDR3 protein: CSVGTAGGGELFF; J gene: TRBJ2-2; clone size: .; V gene: TRBV29-1; D gene: TRBD2
CDR3 DNA: TGTGCCAGCAGATTCAGGGTTAACACTGAAGCTTTCTTT; CDR3 protein: CASRFRVNTEAFF; J gene: TRBJ1-1; clone size: .; V gene: TRBV6-1; D gene: .
CDR3 DNA: TGTGCCAGTAGTAAACCGACGATACCGAACACTGAAGCTTTCTTT; CDR3 protein: CASSKPTIPNTEAFF; J gene: TRBJ1-1; clone size: few; V gene: TRBV19; D gene: .
CDR3 DNA: TGTGCCAGCAGCTTAGGACAGGTGAACACTGAAGCTTTCTTT; CDR3 protein: CASSLGQVNTEAFF; J gene: TRBJ1-1; clone size: few; V gene: TRBV7-9; D gene: .
CDR3 DNA: TGTGCCAGCAGCTTAGCCCGGACGAATCAGCCCCAGCATTTT; CDR3 protein: CASSLARTNQPQHF; J gene: TRBJ1-5; clone size: .; V gene: TRBV7-2; D gene: .
CDR3 DNA: TGTGCCAGCAGTTCGTGGCCCGGGTACGAGCAGTACTTC; CDR3 protein: CASSSWPGYEQYF; J gene: TRBJ2-7; clone size: .; V gene: TRBV27; D gene: .
CDR3 DNA: TGTGCCAGCTCAAAGGGTCTCGGGGAGCTGTTTTTT; CDR3 protein: CASSKGLGELFF; J gene: TRBJ2-2; clone size: .; V gene: TRBV18; D gene: .
CDR3 DNA: TGTGCCAGCAGTCCCAACTCAGGGGGAGATTCACCCCTCCACTTT; CDR3 protein: CASSPNSGGDSPLHF; J gene: TRBJ1-6; clone size: few; V gene: TRBV28; D gene: TRBD1
CDR3 DNA: TGCGCCAGCAAGTTCGGGGTAGCCGGGGAGCTGTTTTTT; CDR3 protein: CASKFGVAGELFF; J gene: TRBJ2-2; clone size: .; V gene: TRBV10-2; D gene: .
CDR3 DNA: TGTGCCAGCAGTGATAGGGATGAGCAGTTCTTC; CDR3 protein: CASSDRDEQFF; J gene: TRBJ2-1; clone size: .; V gene: TRBV25-1; D gene: .
CDR3 DNA: TGCAGCGTCGACCACGGCTTGAACACTGAAGCTTTCTTT; CDR3 protein: CSVDHGLNTEAFF; J gene: TRBJ1-1; clone size: .; V gene: TRBV29-1; D gene: .
CDR3 DNA: TGTGCCAGCAGCTTCGACAGGTTAGAAGGCTTTTACGAGCAGTACTTC; CDR3 protein: CASSFDRLEGFYEQYF; J gene: TRBJ2-7; clone size: .; V gene: TRBV7-2; D gene: .
CDR3 DNA: TGTGCCTGGACGGGACAGAGGAACGAGCAGTACTTC; CDR3 protein: CAWTGQRNEQYF; J gene: TRBJ2-7; clone size: .; V gene: TRBV30; D gene: TRBD1
CDR3 DNA: TGCGCCAGCAGTCAATCGAACACCGGGGAGCTGTTTTTT; CDR3 protein: CASSQSNTGELFF; J gene: TRBJ2-2; clone size: few; V gene: TRBV23-1; D gene: .
CDR3 DNA: TGCGCCAGCAGCTTGGCCGGGAGGAGCGAGCAGTACTTC; CDR3 protein: CASSLAGRSEQYF; J gene: TRBJ2-7; clone size: .; V gene: TRBV5-1; D gene: TRBD2
CDR3 DNA: TGCGCCAGCAGCTTGGCTGGACTAGGGGACGAGACCCAGTACTTC; CDR3 protein: CASSLAGLGDETQYF; J gene: TRBJ2-5; clone size: .; V gene: TRBV5-1; D gene: TRBD2
CDR3 DNA: TGTGCCAGCAGTCCAGAGAGCACCGGGGAGCTGTTTTTT; CDR3 protein: CASSPESTGELFF; J gene: TRBJ2-2; clone size: .; V gene: TRBV2; D gene: .
CDR3 DNA: TGTGCCAGCAGCTTAGGGACTTTTTTGCAGTATTTT; CDR3 protein: CASSLGTFLQYF; J gene: TRBJ2-3; clone size: .; V gene: TRBV7-8; D gene: .
CDR3 DNA: TGTGCCAGCAGCTTTGACAGGGGGGGAGAACTGTTTTTT; CDR3 protein: CASSFDRGGELFF; J gene: TRBJ1-4; clone size: .; V gene: TRBV7-8; D gene: TRBD1
CDR3 DNA: TGTGCCTCAAGTTCCGGGAGACGGGGCAGGGAAGCTTTCTTT; CDR3 protein: CASSSGRRGREAFF; J gene: TRBJ1-1; clone size: .; V gene: TRBV30; D gene: .
CDR3 DNA: TGTGCCAGCAGACGGTGGATGCGGGTGGACCGTAACACCGGGGAGCTGTTTTTT; CDR3 protein: CASRRWMRVDRNTGELFF; J gene: TRBJ2-2; clone size: few; V gene: TRBV5-6; D gene: .
CDR3 DNA: TGTGCCTGGAGTTCTACAGGCGGGGGGAACACGCAGTATTTT; CDR3 protein: CAWSSTGGGNTQYF; J gene: TRBJ2-3; clone size: few; V gene: TRBV30; D gene: TRBD2
CDR3 DNA: TGTGCCAGCTCAACGGGTCTTAGCAATGAGCAGTTCTTC; CDR3 protein: CASSTGLSNEQFF; J gene: TRBJ2-1; clone size: .; V gene: TRBV18; D gene: .
CDR3 DNA: TGTGCCAGTAGAAGGGGAAGCACAGATACGCAGTATTTT; CDR3 protein: CASRRGSTDTQYF; J gene: TRBJ2-3; clone size: .; V gene: TRBV19; D gene: .
CDR3 DNA: TGTGCCTGGGGACCCCCGGGGAATCGGGGGTTTGGATATGGCTACACCTTC; CDR3 protein: CAWGPPGNRGFGYGYTF; J gene: TRBJ1-2; clone size: once; V gene: TRBV30; D gene: .